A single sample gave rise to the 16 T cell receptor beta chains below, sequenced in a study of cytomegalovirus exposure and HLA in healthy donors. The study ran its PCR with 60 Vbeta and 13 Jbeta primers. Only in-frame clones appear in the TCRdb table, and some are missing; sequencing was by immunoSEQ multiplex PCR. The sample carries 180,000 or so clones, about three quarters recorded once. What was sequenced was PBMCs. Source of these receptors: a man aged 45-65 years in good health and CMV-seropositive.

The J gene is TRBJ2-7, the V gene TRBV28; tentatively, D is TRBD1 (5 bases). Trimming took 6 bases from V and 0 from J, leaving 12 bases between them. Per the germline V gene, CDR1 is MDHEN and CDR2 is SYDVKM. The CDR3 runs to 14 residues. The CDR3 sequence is CASSPQGYSYEQYV. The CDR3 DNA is TGTGCCAGCAGCCCCCAGGGCTACTCCTACGAGCAGTACGTC.

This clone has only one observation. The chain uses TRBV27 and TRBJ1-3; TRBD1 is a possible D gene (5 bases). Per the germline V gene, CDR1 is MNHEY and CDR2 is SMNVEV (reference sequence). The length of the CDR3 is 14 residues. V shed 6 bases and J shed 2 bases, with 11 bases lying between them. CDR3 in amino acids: CASSNTGAGNTIYF. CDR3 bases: TGTGCCAGCAGCAATACAGGAGCTGGAAACACCATATATTTT.

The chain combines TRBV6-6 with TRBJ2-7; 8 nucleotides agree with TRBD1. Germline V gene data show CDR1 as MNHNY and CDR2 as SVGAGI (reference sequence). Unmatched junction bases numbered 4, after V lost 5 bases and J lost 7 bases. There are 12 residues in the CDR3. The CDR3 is CASSPGQGEQYV. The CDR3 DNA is TGTGCCAGCAGTCCTGGACAGGGAGAGCAGTACGTC.

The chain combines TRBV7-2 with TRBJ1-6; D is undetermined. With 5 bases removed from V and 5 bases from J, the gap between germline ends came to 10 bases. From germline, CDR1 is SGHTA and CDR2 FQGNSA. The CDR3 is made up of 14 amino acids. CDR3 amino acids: CASSIGLDNSPLHF. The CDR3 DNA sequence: TGTGCCAGCAGCATAGGGCTGGATAATTCACCCCTCCACTTT. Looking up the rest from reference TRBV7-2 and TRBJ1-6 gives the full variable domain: GAGVSQSPSNKVTEKGKDVELRCDPISGHTALYWYRQSLGQGLEFLIYFQGNSAPDKSGLPSDRFSAERTGGSVSTLTIQRTQQEDSAVYLCASSIGLDNSPLHFGNGTRLTVT.

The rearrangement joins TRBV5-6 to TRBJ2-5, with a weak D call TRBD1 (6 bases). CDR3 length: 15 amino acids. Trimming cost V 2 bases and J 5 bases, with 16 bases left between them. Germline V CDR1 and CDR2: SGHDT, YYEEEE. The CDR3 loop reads CASSLPGVWDETQYF. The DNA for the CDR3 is TGTGCCAGCAGCTTACCAGGGGTCTGGGATGAGACCCAGTACTTC.

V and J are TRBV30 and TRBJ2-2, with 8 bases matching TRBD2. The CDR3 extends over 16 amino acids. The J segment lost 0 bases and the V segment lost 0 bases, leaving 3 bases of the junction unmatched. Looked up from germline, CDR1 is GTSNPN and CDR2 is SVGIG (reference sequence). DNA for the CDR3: TGTGCCTGGAGTGTACTAGCGGCGGCGAACACCGGGGAGCTGTTTTTT. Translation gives CAWSVLAAANTGELFF.

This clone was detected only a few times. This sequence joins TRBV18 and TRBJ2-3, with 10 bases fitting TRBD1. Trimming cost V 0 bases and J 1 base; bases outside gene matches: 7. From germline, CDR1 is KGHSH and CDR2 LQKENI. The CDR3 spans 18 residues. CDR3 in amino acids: CASSPPRDRGEGTDTQYF. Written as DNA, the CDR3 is TGTGCCAGCTCACCACCGCGGGACAGGGGTGAGGGCACAGATACGCAGTATTTT.

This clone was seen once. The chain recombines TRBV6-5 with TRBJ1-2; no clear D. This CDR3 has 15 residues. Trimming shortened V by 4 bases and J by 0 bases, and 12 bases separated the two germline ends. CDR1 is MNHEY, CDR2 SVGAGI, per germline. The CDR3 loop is CASSFIFPANYGYTF. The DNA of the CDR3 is TGTGCCAGCAGTTTCATCTTTCCGGCTAACTATGGCTACACCTTC.

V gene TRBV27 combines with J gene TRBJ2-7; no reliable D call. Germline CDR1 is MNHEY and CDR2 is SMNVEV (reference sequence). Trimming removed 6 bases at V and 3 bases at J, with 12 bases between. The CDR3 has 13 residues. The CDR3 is CASRTENGYEQYV. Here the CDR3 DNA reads TGTGCCAGCAGGACGGAGAACGGCTACGAGCAGTACGTC.

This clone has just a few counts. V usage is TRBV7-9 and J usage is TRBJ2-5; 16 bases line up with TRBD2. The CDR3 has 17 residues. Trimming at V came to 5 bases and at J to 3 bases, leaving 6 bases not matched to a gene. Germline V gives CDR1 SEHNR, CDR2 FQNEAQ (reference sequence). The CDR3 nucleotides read TGTGCCAGCAGCCACGGGACTAGCGGGGGGGTCAAAGAGACCCAGTACTTC. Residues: CASSHGTSGGVKETQYF.

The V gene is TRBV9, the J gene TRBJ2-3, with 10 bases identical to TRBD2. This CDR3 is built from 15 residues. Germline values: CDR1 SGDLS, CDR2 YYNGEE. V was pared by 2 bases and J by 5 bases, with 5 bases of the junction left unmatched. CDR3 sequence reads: CASSVRAGGRDTQYF. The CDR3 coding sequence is TGTGCCAGCAGCGTTAGAGCGGGGGGGCGAGATACGCAGTATTTT.

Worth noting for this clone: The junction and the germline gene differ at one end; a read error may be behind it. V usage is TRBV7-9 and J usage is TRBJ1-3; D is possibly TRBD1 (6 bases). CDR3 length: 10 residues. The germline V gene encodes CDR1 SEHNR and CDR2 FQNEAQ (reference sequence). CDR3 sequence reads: CGLQGAEGHF. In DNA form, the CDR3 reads TGTGGACTACAGGGCGCCGAGGGGCATTTT.

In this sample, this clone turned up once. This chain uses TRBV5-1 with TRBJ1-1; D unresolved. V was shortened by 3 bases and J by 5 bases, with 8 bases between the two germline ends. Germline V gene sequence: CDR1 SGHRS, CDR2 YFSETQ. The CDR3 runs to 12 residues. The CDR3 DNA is TGCGCCAGCAGCTCCGCGGGAACTGAAGCTTTCTTT. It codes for CASSSAGTEAFF.

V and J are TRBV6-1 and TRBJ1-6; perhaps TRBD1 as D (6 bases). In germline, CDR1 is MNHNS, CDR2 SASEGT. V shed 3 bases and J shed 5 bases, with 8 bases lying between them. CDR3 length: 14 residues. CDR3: CASSERTDNSPLHF. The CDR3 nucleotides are TGTGCCAGCAGTGAGCGGACAGATAATTCACCCCTCCACTTT.

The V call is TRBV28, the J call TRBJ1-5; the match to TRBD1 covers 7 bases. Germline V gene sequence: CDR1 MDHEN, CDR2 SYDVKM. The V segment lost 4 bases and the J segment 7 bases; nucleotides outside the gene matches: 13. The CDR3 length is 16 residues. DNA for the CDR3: TGTGCCAGCAGTTCACGCTCACCGGGACAGTGGCAGCCCCAGCATTTT. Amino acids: CASSSRSPGQWQPQHF.

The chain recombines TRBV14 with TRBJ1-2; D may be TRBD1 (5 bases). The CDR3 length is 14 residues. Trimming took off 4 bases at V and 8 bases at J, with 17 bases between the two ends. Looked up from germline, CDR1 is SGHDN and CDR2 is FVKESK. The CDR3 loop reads CASSPLGGSGGYTF. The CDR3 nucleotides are TGTGCCAGCAGCCCCCTGGGGGGATCAGGGGGCTACACCTTC.